The next 27 T cell receptor beta chains were all read from a single sample in a study of T cells and Merkel cell carcinoma outcomes. The assay was immunoSEQ multiplex PCR, and TCRdb's table has in-frame clones only and misses some. The sample has some 19,000 clones, over 70% seen once. Sequenced: tumor tissue from Merkel cell carcinoma. These receptors were taken from a human donor with Merkel cell carcinoma.

The chain links TRBV20-1 to TRBJ2-1; no clear D gene. CDR1 is DFQATT, CDR2 SNEGSKA, per germline (reference sequence). V was cut by 0 bases and J by 12 bases, with 9 bases left in between. The CDR3 length is 11 residues. CDR3 bases: TGCAGTGCTAGAGATATAATTTGGCAGTTCTTC. Its translation is CSARDIIWQFF.

V and J are TRBV30 and TRBJ2-7; D not resolved. Germline V gene lookup returns CDR1 GTSNPN and CDR2 SVGIG (reference sequence). The CDR3 is 12 amino acids. V was shortened by 0 bases and J by 5 bases, with 8 bases between the two germline ends. This CDR3 reads CAWSVVRHEQYF. In nucleotides, the CDR3 is TGTGCCTGGAGTGTAGTCCGCCACGAGCAGTACTTC.

This chain connects TRBV18 to TRBJ2-1; D remains unclear. This CDR3 has 12 residues. Germline V CDR1 and CDR2: KGHSH, LQKENI. V lost 6 bases, J lost 6 bases, and 9 bases lay in between. The CDR3 DNA sequence: TGTGCCAGCTCGTTTCTCCGCAATGAGCAGTTCTTC. This translates into CASSFLRNEQFF.

The rearrangement uses TRBV7-9 and TRBJ1-2; a weak D match, TRBD1 (6 bases). From germline, CDR1 is SEHNR and CDR2 FQNEAQ (reference sequence). This CDR3 spans 16 amino acids. Trimming removed 0 bases from V and 5 bases from J, with 16 bases in between. This chain's CDR3 is CASSLAADSYRYGYTF. The CDR3 DNA reads as TGTGCCAGCAGCTTAGCCGCGGACAGCTACCGTTATGGCTACACCTTC.

The table lists this clone with a count of one. The chain has TRBV6-1 and TRBJ1-5; TRBD1 matches at 7 bases. Looked up from germline, CDR1 is MNHNS and CDR2 is SASEGT. The CDR3 runs to 15 residues. The junction had 10 bases not matched to a gene; V was cut back by 7 bases and J by 4 bases. The DNA of the CDR3 is TGTGCCAGCAACCCCCGAGGGGGACAGAATCAGCCCCAGCATTTT. Encoded protein: CASNPRGGQNQPQHF.

This sequence joins TRBV7-3 and TRBJ2-7, with TRBD1 as a possible D gene (5 bases). The CDR3 has 14 amino acids. Per germline, CDR1 SGHTA and CDR2 FQGTGA. V was cut by 5 bases and J by 5 bases, with 16 bases left in between. CDR3 DNA sequence: TGTGCCAGCAGCCCAAGTGGAATAGGGGACGAGCAGTACTTC. Translating gives CASSPSGIGDEQYF.

This clone was seen a handful of times. The rearrangement joins TRBV7-6 to TRBJ1-5; tentative D call: TRBD1 (5 bases). This CDR3 is built from 12 residues. Trimming cost V 2 bases and J 6 bases, with 5 bases left between them. CDR1 SGHVS and CDR2 FNYEAQ come from the germline V gene. The chain's CDR3 is CASSLRGQPQHF. The CDR3 DNA sequence: TGTGCCAGCAGCTTAAGGGGTCAGCCCCAGCATTTT.

This clone was found once. At one boundary the junction diverges from the germline segment, which might be a read error. The rearrangement links TRBV9 to TRBJ2-7; D may be TRBD2 (6 bases). CDR1 SGDLS and CDR2 YYNGEE come from the germline V gene. CDR3 length: 16 amino acids. CDR3 sequence: CASSDAGGTHSHEQYF. Here the CDR3 DNA reads TGTGCCAGCAGCGATGCCGGAGGGACTCACTCCCACGAGCAGTACTTC. The entire variable domain, with the rest obtained from reference TRBV9 and TRBJ2-7, is as follows: DSGVTQTPKHLITATGQRVTLRCSPRSGDLSVYWYQQSLDQGLQFLIQYYNGEERAKGNILERFSAQQFPDLHSELNLSSLELGDSALYFCASSDAGGTHSHEQYFGPGTRLTVT.

J is TRBJ2-3 and V is TRBV2, with D uncertain. The V and J ends lost 4 bases and 6 bases respectively, with 5 bases between them. The CDR3 has 11 amino acids. Germline lookup yields CDR1 SNHLY and CDR2 FYNNEI. CDR3 sequence (DNA): TGTGCCAGCAGTGTTCGGGATACGCAGTATTTT. It encodes CASSVRDTQYF. The full variable domain, completed using reference TRBV2 and TRBJ2-3, is EPEVTQTPSHQVTQMGQEVILRCVPISNHLYFYWYRQILGQKVEFLVSFYNNEISEKSEIFDDQFSVERPDGSNFTLKIRSTKLEDSAMYFCASSVRDTQYFGPGTRLTVL.

CDR3 bases: TGTGCCAGCAGCATGGGGACTGAAGCTTTCTTT. This gives the protein CASSMGTEAFF. The chain carries TRBV11-3 and TRBJ1-1; D unresolved. Germline V lookup: CDR1 SGHNT, CDR2 YENEEA. The CDR3 extends over 11 amino acids. Trimming took off 5 bases at V and 5 bases at J, with 6 bases between the two ends.

V gene TRBV7-2 combines with J gene TRBJ2-2, with 14 bases identical to TRBD2. CDR3 length equals 17 residues. Germline CDR1 and CDR2: SGHTA and FQGNSA. The trim removed 5 bases at V and 4 bases at J, leaving 6 bases unmatched. CDR3 in DNA: TGTGCCAGCAGCAAAGGACTAGCGGGAGGACTCACCGGGGAGCTGTTTTTT. Translation: CASSKGLAGGLTGELFF.

The V gene is TRBV7-2, the J gene TRBJ1-1, with D uncertain. Looked up from germline, CDR1 is SGHTA and CDR2 is FQGNSA. Trimming cost V 5 bases and J 4 bases, with 20 bases left between them. CDR3 length: 16 residues. CDR3 region: CASSPIGGRGFTEAFF. DNA for the CDR3: TGTGCCAGCAGCCCGATAGGTGGGCGAGGATTCACTGAAGCTTTCTTT.

The chain couples TRBV14 to TRBJ1-1, with unresolved D. Germline assignment: CDR1 SGHDN and CDR2 FVKESK. CDR3 length: 13 amino acids. V lost 1 base, J lost 10 bases, and 13 bases lay in between. CDR3: CASSQVVGSGAFF. CDR3 nucleotides: TGTGCCAGCAGCCAAGTTGTGGGGTCGGGAGCTTTCTTT. The complete variable domain, with remaining parts taken from reference TRBV14 and TRBJ1-1, reads EAGVTQFPSHSVIEKGQTVTLRCDPISGHDNLYWYRRVMGKEIKFLLHFVKESKQDESGMPNNRFLAERTGGTYSTLKVQPAELEDSGVYFCASSQVVGSGAFFGQGTRLTVV.

The chain links TRBV29-1 to TRBJ1-1; D gene uncertain. Germline loops: CDR1 SQVTM, CDR2 ANQGSEA. This CDR3 is built from 11 residues. V was trimmed by 8 bases and J by 3 bases, leaving 10 bases between them. The CDR3 DNA sequence: TGCAGCCCTGGGGAATACACTGAAGCTTTCTTT. Translated: CSPGEYTEAFF.

The rearrangement links TRBV10-2 to TRBJ2-2; 8 nucleotides match TRBD2. J was trimmed by 6 bases and V by 4 bases; bases with no gene match: 10. The V gene's germline CDR1 is WSHSY and CDR2 SAAADI. The CDR3 spans 16 residues. DNA for the CDR3: TGCGCCAGCAGTGCAATCAGACTAGCGTGGCCCGGGGAGCTGTTTTTT. This gives the protein CASSAIRLAWPGELFF.

This clone has only a few counts. This chain uses TRBV7-9 with TRBJ1-1; tentatively, D is TRBD1 (5 bases). Germline lookup yields CDR1 SEHNR and CDR2 FQNEAQ (reference sequence). This CDR3 is built from 11 residues. V was clipped by 8 bases and J by 6 bases, with 10 bases between them. The CDR3 loop is CASGRGAEAFF. Written as DNA, the CDR3 is TGTGCCAGCGGGCGGGGGGCTGAAGCTTTCTTT.

The chain joins TRBV5-6 to TRBJ1-1, with D unclear. The CDR3 extends over 14 amino acids. Germline CDR1 and CDR2: SGHDT and YYEEEE. Trimming took off 4 bases at V and 5 bases at J, with 15 bases between the two ends. The CDR3 DNA is TGTGCCAGCAGCCGCTATCCCCAAGGGACTGAAGCTTTCTTT. This codes for CASSRYPQGTEAFF.

The chain employs TRBV30 and TRBJ1-2; D not resolved. Trimming removed 7 bases at V and 5 bases at J, with 26 bases between. Germline V gives CDR1 GTSNPN, CDR2 SVGIG (reference sequence). The CDR3 extends over 16 amino acids. This CDR3 reads CALDHYAQSSNYGYTF. The CDR3 DNA reads as TGTGCCTTGGATCACTACGCACAGAGTTCCAATTATGGCTACACCTTC.

V is TRBV9 and J is TRBJ1-2; TRBD1 might be the D (6 bases). V lost 3 bases to trimming and J lost 8 bases, with 17 bases between them. Germline loops: CDR1 SGDLS, CDR2 YYNGEE. This CDR3 spans 14 amino acids. The CDR3 bases are TGTGCCAGCAGCGCGGGGGGACAAGGTCGGGGCTACACCTTC. Translated: CASSAGGQGRGYTF.

The genes are TRBV9 and TRBJ2-3, with D perhaps matching TRBD2 (5 bases). Per the germline V gene, CDR1 is SGDLS and CDR2 is YYNGEE. V dropped 3 bases and J dropped 6 bases, with 17 bases sitting between them. The CDR3 has 15 residues. CDR3 coding DNA: TGTGCCAGCAGCGCGGGGTTTCGCCAAACCGATACGCAGTATTTT. The encoded protein is CASSAGFRQTDTQYF.

The rearrangement links TRBV27 to TRBJ2-7; 7 nucleotides match TRBD2. From germline, CDR1 is MNHEY and CDR2 SMNVEV (reference sequence). V gave up 3 bases and J gave up 5 bases; unmatched junction bases: 4. The CDR3 totals 13 residues. In DNA form, the CDR3 reads TGTGCCAGCAGTTTCCTCGGACTAGACGAGCAGTACTTC. This sequence encodes CASSFLGLDEQYF.

A single count supports this clone. The DNA for the CDR3 is TGTGCCAGCAGCTCAGGTGGGCCATACGAGCAGTACTTC. Translated: CASSSGGPYEQYF. The rearrangement links TRBV5-6 to TRBJ2-7; D remains unclear. CDR3 length: 13 residues. Trimming took off 3 bases at V and 4 bases at J, with 11 bases between the two ends. Germline V gene data show CDR1 as SGHDT and CDR2 as YYEEEE.

This clone has just one count. The chain joins TRBV18 to TRBJ2-7, with a weak D call TRBD1 (6 bases). The CDR3 contains 14 residues. V was cut by 3 bases and J by 2 bases, with 11 bases left in between. Germline V CDR1 and CDR2: KGHSH, LQKENI. CDR3 nucleotides: TGTGCCAGCTCACCTGTAGGGGGTACCTACGAGCAGTACTTC. As protein: CASSPVGGTYEQYF.

The genes are TRBV6-6 and TRBJ2-7; D gene uncertain. CDR1 and CDR2 (germline): MNHNY, SVGAGI (reference sequence). The CDR3 loop spans 12 amino acids. V was clipped by 0 bases and J by 5 bases, with 5 bases between them. The CDR3 spells CASSYSRDEQYF. The CDR3 DNA sequence: TGTGCCAGCAGTTACTCGCGCGACGAGCAGTACTTC.

The chain carries TRBV13 and TRBJ2-7; 7 nucleotides line up with TRBD1. The germline CDR1 and CDR2 sequences are PRHDT and FYEKMQ (reference sequence). The CDR3 consists of 12 residues. V was clipped by 6 bases and J by 3 bases; unmatched bases: 2. The CDR3 nucleotides are TGTGCCAGCAGTAACAGGGGCTACGAGCAGTACTTC. Protein product: CASSNRGYEQYF.

This clone showed up just once. The CDR3 protein is CASSPDRLNGYTF. The CDR3 coding sequence is TGTGCCAGCAGCCCCGACAGGTTAAATGGCTACACCTTC. This chain connects TRBV6-5 to TRBJ1-2; D perhaps matches TRBD1 (6 bases). The CDR3 consists of 13 residues. V shed 6 bases and J shed 6 bases, with 14 bases lying between them. Per the germline V gene, CDR1 is MNHEY and CDR2 is SVGAGI.

This clone showed up just once. This chain links TRBV9 with TRBJ2-3, with D possibly called TRBD1 or TRBD2 (5 bases each). CDR1 SGDLS and CDR2 YYNGEE come from the germline V gene. The V end was cut by 4 bases, the J end by 3 bases, with 15 bases between. The CDR3 is 15 residues long. The CDR3: CASSPRAWGTDTQYF. CDR3 DNA: TGTGCCAGCAGCCCCCGAGCGTGGGGGACAGATACGCAGTATTTT.